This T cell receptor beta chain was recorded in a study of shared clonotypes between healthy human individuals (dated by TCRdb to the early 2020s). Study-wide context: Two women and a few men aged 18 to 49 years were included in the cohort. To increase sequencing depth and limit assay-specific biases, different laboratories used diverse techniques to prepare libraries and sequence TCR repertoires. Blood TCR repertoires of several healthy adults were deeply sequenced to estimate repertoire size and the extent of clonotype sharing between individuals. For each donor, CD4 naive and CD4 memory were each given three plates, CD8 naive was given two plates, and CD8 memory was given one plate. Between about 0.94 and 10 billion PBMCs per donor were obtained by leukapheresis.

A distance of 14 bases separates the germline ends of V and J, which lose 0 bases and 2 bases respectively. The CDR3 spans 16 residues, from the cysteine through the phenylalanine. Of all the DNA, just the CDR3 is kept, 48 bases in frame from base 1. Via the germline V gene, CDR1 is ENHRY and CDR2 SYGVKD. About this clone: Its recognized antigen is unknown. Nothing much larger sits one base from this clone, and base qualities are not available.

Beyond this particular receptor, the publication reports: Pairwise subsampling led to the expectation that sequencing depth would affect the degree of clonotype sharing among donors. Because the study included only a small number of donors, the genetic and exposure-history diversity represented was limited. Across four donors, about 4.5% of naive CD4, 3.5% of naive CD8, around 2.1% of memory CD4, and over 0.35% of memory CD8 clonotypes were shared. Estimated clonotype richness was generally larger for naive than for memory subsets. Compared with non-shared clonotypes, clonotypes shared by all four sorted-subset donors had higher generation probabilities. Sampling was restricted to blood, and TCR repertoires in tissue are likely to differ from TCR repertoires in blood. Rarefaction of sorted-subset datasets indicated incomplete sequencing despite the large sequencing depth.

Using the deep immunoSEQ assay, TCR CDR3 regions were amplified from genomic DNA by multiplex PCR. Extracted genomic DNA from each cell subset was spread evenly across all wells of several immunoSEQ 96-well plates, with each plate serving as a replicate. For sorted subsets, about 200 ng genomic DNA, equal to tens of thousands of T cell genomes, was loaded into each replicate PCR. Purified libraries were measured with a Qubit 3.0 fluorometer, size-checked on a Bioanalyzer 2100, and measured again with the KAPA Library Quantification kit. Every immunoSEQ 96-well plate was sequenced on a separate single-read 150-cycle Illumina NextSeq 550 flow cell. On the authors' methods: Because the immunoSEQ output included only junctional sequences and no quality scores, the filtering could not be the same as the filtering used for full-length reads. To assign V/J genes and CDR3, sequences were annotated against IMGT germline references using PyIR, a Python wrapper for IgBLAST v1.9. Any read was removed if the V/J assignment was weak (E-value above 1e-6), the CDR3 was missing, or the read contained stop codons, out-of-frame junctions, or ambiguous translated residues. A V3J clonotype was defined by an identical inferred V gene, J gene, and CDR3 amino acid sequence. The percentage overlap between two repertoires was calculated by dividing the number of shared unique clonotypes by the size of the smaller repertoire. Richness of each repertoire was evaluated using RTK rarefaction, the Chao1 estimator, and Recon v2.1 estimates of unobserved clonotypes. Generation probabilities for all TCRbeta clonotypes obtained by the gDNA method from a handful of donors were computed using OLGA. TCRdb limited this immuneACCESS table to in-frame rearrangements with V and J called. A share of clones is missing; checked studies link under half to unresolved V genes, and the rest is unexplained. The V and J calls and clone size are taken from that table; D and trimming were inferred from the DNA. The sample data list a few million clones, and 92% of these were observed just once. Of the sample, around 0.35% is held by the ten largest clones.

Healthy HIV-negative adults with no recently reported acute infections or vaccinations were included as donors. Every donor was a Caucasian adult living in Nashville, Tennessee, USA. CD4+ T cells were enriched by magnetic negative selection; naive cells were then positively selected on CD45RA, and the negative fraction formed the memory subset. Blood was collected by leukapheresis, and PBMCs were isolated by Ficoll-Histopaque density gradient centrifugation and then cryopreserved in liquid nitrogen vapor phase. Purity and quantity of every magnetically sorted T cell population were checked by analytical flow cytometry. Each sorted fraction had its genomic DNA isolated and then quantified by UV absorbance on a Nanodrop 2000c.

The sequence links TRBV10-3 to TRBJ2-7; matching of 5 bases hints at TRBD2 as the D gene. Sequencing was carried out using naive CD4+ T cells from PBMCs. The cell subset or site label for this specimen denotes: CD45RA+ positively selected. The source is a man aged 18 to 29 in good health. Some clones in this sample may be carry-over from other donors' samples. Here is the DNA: TGTGCCATCAGTGAGTCGCCCGGGGATACCCCCTACGAGCAGTACTTC. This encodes CAISESPGDTPYEQYF.